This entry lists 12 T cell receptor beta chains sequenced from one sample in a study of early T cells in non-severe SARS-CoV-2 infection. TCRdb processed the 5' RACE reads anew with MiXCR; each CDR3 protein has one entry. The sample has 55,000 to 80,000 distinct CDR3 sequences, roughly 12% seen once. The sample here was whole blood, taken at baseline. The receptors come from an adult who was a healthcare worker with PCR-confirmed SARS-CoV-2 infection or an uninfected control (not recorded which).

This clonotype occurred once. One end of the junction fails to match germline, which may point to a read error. CDR3 DNA sequence: TGTGCCAGCAAACCGGGACTAGCGAACACCGGGGAGCCGTTTTTT. Protein product: CASKPGLANTGEPFF. The chain recombines TRBV7-6 with TRBJ2-2; 10 bases match TRBD2. The CDR3 has 15 residues. Per germline, CDR1 SGHVS and CDR2 FNYEAQ.

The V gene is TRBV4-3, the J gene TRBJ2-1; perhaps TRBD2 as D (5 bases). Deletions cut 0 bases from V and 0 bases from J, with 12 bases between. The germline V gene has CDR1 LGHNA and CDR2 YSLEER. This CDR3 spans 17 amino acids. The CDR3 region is CASSQDVGSISYNEQFF. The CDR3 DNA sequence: TGCGCCAGCAGCCAAGATGTTGGGAGTATCTCCTACAATGAGCAGTTCTTC.

CDR3 bases: TGTGCCAGCAGTTTGATAGGGCCAGATACGCAGTATTTT. Its protein product is CASSLIGPDTQYF. This chain links TRBV12-3 or TRBV12-4 with TRBJ2-3; the D is unclear. The CDR3 contains 13 residues. The ends were cut back, 3 bases at V and 4 bases at J, with 8 bases in the middle.

CDR3 bases: TGTGCCAGCAGCTTCTTCATGAACACTGAAGCTTTCTTT. Protein product: CASSFFMNTEAFF. The V gene is TRBV5-6, the J gene TRBJ1-1; D call uncertain. CDR1 is SGHDT, CDR2 YYEEEE, per germline. Trimming took off 2 bases at V and 0 bases at J, with 5 bases between the two ends. The CDR3 totals 13 residues.

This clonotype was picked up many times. CDR3 DNA: TGTGCCAGCAGTTTGGACCGGACGGGGACTGAAGCTTTCTTT. Translated: CASSLDRTGTEAFF. The chain joins TRBV27 to TRBJ1-1; no clear D gene. V was trimmed by 3 bases and J by 5 bases, leaving 13 bases between them. CDR1 and CDR2 from the germline V gene are MNHEY and SMNVEV (reference sequence). The CDR3 consists of 14 residues.

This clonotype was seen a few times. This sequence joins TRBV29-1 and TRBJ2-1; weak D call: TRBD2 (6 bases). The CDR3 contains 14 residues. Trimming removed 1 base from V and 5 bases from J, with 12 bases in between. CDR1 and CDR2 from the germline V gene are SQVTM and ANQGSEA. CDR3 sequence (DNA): TGCAGCGTTGAAGGGTCTAGCGTTCACAATGAGCAGTTCTTC. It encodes CSVEGSSVHNEQFF.

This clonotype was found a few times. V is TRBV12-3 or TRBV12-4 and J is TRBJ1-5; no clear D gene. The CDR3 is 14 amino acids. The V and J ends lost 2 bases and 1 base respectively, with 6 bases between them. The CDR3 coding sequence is TGTGCCAGCAGTTTAAGTCAGAGCAATCAGCCCCAGCATTTT. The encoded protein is CASSLSQSNQPQHF.

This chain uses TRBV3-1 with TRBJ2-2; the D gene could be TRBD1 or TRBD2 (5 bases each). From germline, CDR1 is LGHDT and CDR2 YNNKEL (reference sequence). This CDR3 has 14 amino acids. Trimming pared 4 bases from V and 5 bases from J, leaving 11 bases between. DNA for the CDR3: TGTGCCAGCAGCCTGAGAGGGGTTACCGGGGAGCTGTTTTTT. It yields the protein CASSLRGVTGELFF.

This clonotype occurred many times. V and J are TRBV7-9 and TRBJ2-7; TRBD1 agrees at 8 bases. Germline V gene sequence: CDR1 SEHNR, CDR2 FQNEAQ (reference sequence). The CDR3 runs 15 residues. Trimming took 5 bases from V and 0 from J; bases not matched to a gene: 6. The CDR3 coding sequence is TGTGCCAGCAGCCTCTGGACAGGGTCCTCCTACGAGCAGTACTTC. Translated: CASSLWTGSSYEQYF. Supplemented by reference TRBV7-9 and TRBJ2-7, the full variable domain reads DTGVSQNPRHKITKRGQNVTFRCDPISEHNRLYWYRQTLGQGPEFLTYFQNEAQLEKSRLLSDRFSAERPKGSFSTLEIQRTEQGDSAMYLCASSLWTGSSYEQYFGPGTRLTVT.

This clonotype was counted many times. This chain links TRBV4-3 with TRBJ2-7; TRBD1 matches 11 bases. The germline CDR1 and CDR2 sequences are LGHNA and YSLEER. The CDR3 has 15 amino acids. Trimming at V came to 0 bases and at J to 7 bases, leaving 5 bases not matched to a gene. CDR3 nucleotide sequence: TGCGCCAGCAGCCAAGATTGGACAGGGGGCAAGGAGCAGTACTTC. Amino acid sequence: CASSQDWTGGKEQYF.

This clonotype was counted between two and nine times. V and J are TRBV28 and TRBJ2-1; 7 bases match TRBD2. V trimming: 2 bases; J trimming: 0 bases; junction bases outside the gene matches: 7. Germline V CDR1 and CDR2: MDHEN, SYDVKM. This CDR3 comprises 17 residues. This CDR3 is CASSLPLAASSYNEQFF. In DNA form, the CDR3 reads TGTGCCAGCAGTTTACCCCTAGCGGCCAGCTCCTACAATGAGCAGTTCTTC.

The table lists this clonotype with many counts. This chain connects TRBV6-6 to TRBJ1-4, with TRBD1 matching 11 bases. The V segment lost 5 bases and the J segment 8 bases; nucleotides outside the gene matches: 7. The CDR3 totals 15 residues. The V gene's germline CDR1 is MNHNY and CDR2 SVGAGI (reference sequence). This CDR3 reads CASSPGQGAREKLFF. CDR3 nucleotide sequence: TGTGCCAGCAGTCCCGGACAGGGGGCAAGGGAAAAACTGTTTTTT.